These 17 T cell receptor beta chains were all obtained from the same sample, sequenced in a study of T cells after yellow fever vaccination. Using its own MiXCR run on the 5' RACE reads, TCRdb lists one record per CDR3 protein. Of just under 600,000 distinct CDR3 sequences in the sample, about 13% were seen once. The material was PBMCs, obtained on the day of the yellow fever booster vaccination. The source is a young man who received the YFV17D yellow fever vaccine.

The chain carries TRBV19 and TRBJ2-1; D not certain. Trimming pared 5 bases from V and 4 bases from J, leaving 24 bases between. In germline, CDR1 is LNHDA, CDR2 SQIVND (reference sequence). CDR3 length: 18 amino acids. The CDR3 protein is CASSDSSESVRRYNEQFF. The CDR3 DNA follows: TGTGCCAGTAGTGACTCTTCCGAATCTGTCCGTAGGTACAATGAGCAGTTCTTC. Using reference TRBV19 and TRBJ2-1 for the parts outside the CDR3, the full variable domain is DGGITQSPKYLFRKEGQNVTLSCEQNLNHDAMYWYRQDPGQGLRLIYYSQIVNDFQKGDIAEGYSVSREKKESFPLTVTSAQKNPTAFYLCASSDSSESVRRYNEQFFGPGTRLTVL.

J is TRBJ2-7 and V is TRBV20-1, with 11 bases matching TRBD2. V was pared by 5 bases and J by 3 bases, with 9 bases of the junction left unmatched. The germline gives CDR1 DFQATT, CDR2 SNEGSKA (reference sequence). The CDR3 has 15 residues. CDR3 nucleotides: TGCAGTGCTCCTCTCTTAGCGGGAGGGGGCTACGAGCAGTACTTC. This gives the protein CSAPLLAGGGYEQYF.

This clonotype appeared a few times. CDR3 sequence: CASSHRDGLEQFF. For the CDR3, the DNA is TGCGCCAGCAGCCACCGGGACGGCTTGGAGCAGTTCTTC. The chain couples TRBV5-1 to TRBJ2-1; perhaps D is TRBD1 or TRBD2 (5 bases each). CDR3 size: 13 residues. Trimming left V 4 bases short and J 10 bases short, with 15 bases between. Germline V gene data show CDR1 as SGHRS and CDR2 as YFSETQ.

The chain uses TRBV6-1 and TRBJ1-1; 9 nucleotides match TRBD1. The V and J ends lost 6 bases and 5 bases, in that order; junction bases with no gene match: 10. CDR3 size: 15 residues. The germline V gene has CDR1 MNHNS and CDR2 SASEGT. The CDR3 DNA is TGTGCCAGCAGCCGGTACGGACAGGGGTGGACTGAAGCTTTCTTT. Its protein product is CASSRYGQGWTEAFF.

There are many counts of this clonotype. The chain carries TRBV6-6 and TRBJ2-7; D may be TRBD1 (6 bases). V was trimmed by 3 bases and J by 4 bases, leaving 10 bases between them. The CDR3 length is 13 residues. Germline V CDR1 and CDR2: MNHNY, SVGAGI (reference sequence). This chain's CDR3 is CASSYGTTYEQYF. The DNA for the CDR3 is TGTGCCAGCAGTTATGGGACAACTTACGAGCAGTACTTC.

This clonotype was seen a few times. The rearrangement uses TRBV29-1 and TRBJ2-1, with TRBD1 as a possible D gene (5 bases). Looked up from germline, CDR1 is SQVTM and CDR2 is ANQGSEA. The CDR3 loop spans 11 amino acids. V lost 6 bases and J lost 9, with 12 bases in between. The DNA of the CDR3 is TGCAGCGTACAGGATTTAGCTGAGCAGTTCTTC. It translates to CSVQDLAEQFF.

This clonotype was seen more than once but under ten times. The chain recombines TRBV15 with TRBJ2-7; D perhaps matches TRBD2 (6 bases). Trimming cost V 1 base and J 5 bases, with 18 bases left between them. CDR1 LNHNV and CDR2 YYDKDF come from the germline V gene (reference sequence). The CDR3 extends over 16 amino acids. The DNA for the CDR3 is TGTGCCACCAGCAGAGGGGACTCGTCTCGCGGGAACGAGCAGTACTTC. It yields the protein CATSRGDSSRGNEQYF.

This clonotype was observed many times. This sequence joins TRBV28 and TRBJ1-2; no definite D call. The CDR3 has 14 residues. From germline, CDR1 is MDHEN and CDR2 SYDVKM. V was cut by 3 bases and J by 2 bases, with 10 bases left in between. The CDR3 nucleotides read TGTGCCAGCAGTTTGCTGATCTCAAACTATGGCTACACCTTC. Residues: CASSLLISNYGYTF.

This clonotype has a handful of counts. The chain carries TRBV20-1 and TRBJ2-1, with 7 bases lining up with TRBD1. The V gene's germline CDR1 is DFQATT and CDR2 SNEGSKA (reference sequence). The CDR3 has 16 residues. Unmatched junction bases numbered 13, after V lost 4 bases and J lost 4 bases. The CDR3 loop is CSATTTYRGDYNEQFF. The CDR3 nucleotides are TGCAGTGCTACAACAACCTACAGGGGAGATTACAATGAGCAGTTCTTC.

A few counts support this clonotype. J is TRBJ2-1 and V is TRBV7-7, with D possibly matching TRBD2 (6 bases). CDR1 and CDR2 (germline): SSHAT, FNYEAQ (reference sequence). The CDR3 runs to 15 residues. CDR3 nucleotide sequence: TGTGCTAGCGGACCCCGGGGTAGCGAGGGCCATGAGCAGTTCTTC. Its protein product is CASGPRGSEGHEQFF.

This clonotype has only a few counts. The chain employs TRBV10-3 and TRBJ2-7, with D possibly being TRBD1 or TRBD2 (6 bases each). CDR1 ENHRY and CDR2 SYGVKD come from the germline V gene. The V gene lost 0 bases and the J gene lost 7 bases, with 13 bases spanning the gap. The CDR3 totals 14 residues. The CDR3 loop reads CAISESGGYEEQYF. As DNA, the CDR3 is TGTGCCATCAGTGAGTCGGGGGGCTACGAAGAGCAGTACTTC.

This chain uses TRBV20-1 with TRBJ2-7; D is perhaps TRBD2 (5 bases). Trimming left V 0 bases short and J 3 bases short, with 15 bases between. The CDR3 spans 15 residues. Germline V gives CDR1 DFQATT, CDR2 SNEGSKA (reference sequence). CDR3 region: CSARDPPTTSYEQYF. The CDR3 DNA is TGCAGTGCTAGAGATCCCCCTACTACTAGCTACGAGCAGTACTTC.

The chain uses TRBV7-2 and TRBJ2-3, with unresolved D. This CDR3 is built from 14 residues. Germline assignment: CDR1 SGHTA and CDR2 FQGNSA. With 5 bases removed from V and 3 bases from J, the gap between germline ends came to 12 bases. CDR3 sequence: CASSAAPRTDTQYF. The CDR3 region has the DNA TGTGCCAGCAGCGCCGCCCCAAGGACAGATACGCAGTATTTT.

In its sample, this clonotype was seen a few times. The chain carries TRBV6-5 and TRBJ2-5; perhaps TRBD1 as D (5 bases). This CDR3 has 15 residues. Germline values: CDR1 MNHEY, CDR2 SVGAGI. Trimming took off 0 bases at V and 2 bases at J, with 10 bases between the two ends. The CDR3 reads CASSYSIRAQETQYF. CDR3 coding DNA: TGTGCCAGCAGTTACTCAATCAGGGCTCAAGAGACCCAGTACTTC.

V gene TRBV19 combines with J gene TRBJ2-5; TRBD2 matches at 9 bases. The CDR3 length is 15 residues. J lost 3 bases, V lost 5 bases, and 7 bases had no gene match. From germline, CDR1 is LNHDA and CDR2 SQIVND (reference sequence). Written as DNA, the CDR3 is TGTGCCAGTAGTTTATCCCGACTAGCGGAAGAGACCCAGTACTTC. This codes for CASSLSRLAEETQYF.

In this sample, this clonotype turned up a few times. J is TRBJ2-2 and V is TRBV12-3 or TRBV12-4; TRBD1 matches at 8 bases. The CDR3 is 16 residues long. J lost 6 bases, V lost 7 bases, and 13 bases had no gene match. The CDR3: CASNRGTGVGAGELFF. In nucleotides, the CDR3 is TGTGCCAGCAACAGGGGGACAGGCGTGGGGGCCGGGGAGCTGTTTTTT.

The rearrangement links TRBV25-1 to TRBJ2-2; 9 bases are shared with TRBD1. CDR3 length: 17 residues. V lost 4 bases to trimming and J lost 2 bases; unmatched junction nucleotides: 8. Germline V CDR1 and CDR2: MGHDK, SYGVNS. The CDR3 sequence: CASSGTGAILNTGELFF. In DNA, the CDR3 is TGTGCCAGCAGTGGGACAGGGGCAATACTTAACACCGGGGAGCTGTTTTTT. Full variable domain (outside the CDR3, taken from reference TRBV25-1 and TRBJ2-2): EADIYQTPRYLVIGTGKKITLECSQTMGHDKMYWYQQDPGMELHLIHYSYGVNSTEKGDLSSESTVSRIRTEHFPLTLESARPSHTSQYLCASSGTGAILNTGELFFGEGSRLTVL.